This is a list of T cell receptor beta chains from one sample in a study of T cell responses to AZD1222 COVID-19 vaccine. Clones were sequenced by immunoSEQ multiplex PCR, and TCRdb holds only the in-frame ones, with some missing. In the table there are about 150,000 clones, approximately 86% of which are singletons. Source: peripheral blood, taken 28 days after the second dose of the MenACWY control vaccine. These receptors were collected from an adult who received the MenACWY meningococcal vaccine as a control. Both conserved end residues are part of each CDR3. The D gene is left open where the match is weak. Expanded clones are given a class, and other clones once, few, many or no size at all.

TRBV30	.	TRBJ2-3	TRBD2	CAWSIAGGRPDTQYF	TGTGCCTGGTCCATAGCGGGGGGGCGTCCAGATACGCAGTATTTT
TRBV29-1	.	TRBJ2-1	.	CSVVRTYSYNEQFF	TGCAGCGTTGTAAGAACTTACTCCTACAATGAGCAGTTCTTC
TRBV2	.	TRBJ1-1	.	CASSRQVNTEAFF	TGTGCCAGCAGCCGACAGGTTAACACTGAAGCTTTCTTT
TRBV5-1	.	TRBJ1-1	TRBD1	CASSLGQGAWGTEAFF	TGCGCCAGCAGCTTGGGACAGGGGGCATGGGGTACTGAAGCTTTCTTT
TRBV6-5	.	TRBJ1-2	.	CASSRQVHNGYTF	TGTGCCAGCAGCCGTCAGGTGCACAACGGCTACACCTTC
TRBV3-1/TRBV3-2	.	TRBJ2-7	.	CASSQGLAVGEQYF	TGTGCCAGCAGCCAAGGGCTCGCCGTGGGCGAGCAGTACTTC
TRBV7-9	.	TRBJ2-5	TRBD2	CASSLGTSGRAQETQYF	TGTGCCAGCAGCCTCGGGACTAGCGGGAGGGCCCAAGAGACCCAGTACTTC
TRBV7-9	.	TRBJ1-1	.	CASSLGTLEAFF	TGTGCCAGCAGCTTGGGGACACTTGAAGCTTTCTTT
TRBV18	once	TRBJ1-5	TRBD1	CASSPGPGGRDQPQHF	TGTGCCAGCTCACCGGGTCCAGGGGGCCGGGATCAGCCCCAGCATTTT
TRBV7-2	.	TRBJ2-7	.	CASSLLPGPYEQYF	TGTGCCAGCAGCTTATTACCCGGGCCCTACGAGCAGTACTTC
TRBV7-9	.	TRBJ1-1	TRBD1	CASSPTGVTEAFF	TGTGCCAGCAGTCCGACAGGGGTCACTGAAGCTTTCTTT
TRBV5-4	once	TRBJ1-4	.	CASKVTGEKLFF	TGTGCCAGCAAGGTGACCGGGGAAAAACTGTTTTTT
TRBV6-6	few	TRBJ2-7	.	CASGWGSPYEQYF	TGTGCCAGCGGGTGGGGCAGTCCCTACGAGCAGTACTTC
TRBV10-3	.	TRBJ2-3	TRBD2	CAISPMTSGKSDTQYF	TGTGCCATCAGCCCTATGACTAGCGGGAAATCAGATACGCAGTATTTT
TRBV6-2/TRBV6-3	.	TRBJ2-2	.	CASSPRGTGELFF	TGTGCCAGCAGTCCGCGAGGGACCGGGGAGCTGTTTTTT
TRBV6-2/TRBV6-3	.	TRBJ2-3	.	CASSWESDTQYF	TGTGCCAGCAGTTGGGAGTCAGATACGCAGTATTTT
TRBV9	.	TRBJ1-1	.	CASSAGGRQATEAFF	TGTGCCAGCAGCGCGGGAGGGCGGCAGGCCACTGAAGCTTTCTTT
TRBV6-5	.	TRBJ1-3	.	CASSYSSGNTIYF	TGTGCCAGCAGTTATTCTTCTGGAAACACCATATATTTT
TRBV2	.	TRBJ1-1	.	CASQYEATMNTEAFF	TGTGCCAGCCAATATGAGGCGACCATGAACACTGAAGCTTTCTTT
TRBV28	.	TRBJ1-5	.	CATRDEAGNQPQHF	TGTGCCACCAGGGACGAAGCAGGCAATCAGCCCCAGCATTTT
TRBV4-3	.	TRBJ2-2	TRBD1	CASSQGSGQVHAGELFF	TGCGCCAGCAGCCAAGGGTCGGGACAGGTACACGCCGGGGAGCTGTTTTTT
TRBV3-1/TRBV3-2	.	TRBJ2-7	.	CASSQEDGDEYF	TGTGCCAGCAGCCAAGAAGATGGGGATGAGTACTTC
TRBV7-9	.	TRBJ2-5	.	CASSYDGKTQYF	TGTGCCAGCAGCTATGACGGGAAGACCCAGTACTTC
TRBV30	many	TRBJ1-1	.	CAWSVGKNTEAFF	TGTGCCTGGAGTGTAGGAAAGAACACTGAAGCTTTCTTT